This T cell receptor beta chain was sequenced during a study of beta chain features in type 1 diabetes. Study as a whole: All of the samples together had 85 million to 140 million sorted cells examined.

Each donor gave one heparinised blood draw averaging roughly 120 mL. A CD45RO/CCR7/CD25/CD127/CD95/CD27 panel sorted naive, central memory, regulatory and stem cell-like memory CD4+ cells. General study points: Across all four CD4+ subsets, people with type 1 diabetes showed modestly shorter TCRB CDR3s.

This clone turned up a few times. What it binds is not known. Germline CDR1 reads SEHNR; CDR2 reads FQNEAQ (reference sequence). This CDR3 region has 15 residues. V trimming: 1 base; J trimming: 3 bases; junction bases outside the gene matches: 2. The entirety of the isolated RNA underwent reverse transcription, so expressed TCRB transcripts were sequenced. Only in-frame clones appear in the TCRdb table, and some are missing; sequencing was by immunoSEQ multiplex PCR. The profile covers approximately 400,000 clones, with around 15% appearing a single time and under 0.02% taken by the ten largest. The rearrangement links TRBV7-9 to TRBJ2-7; 11 nucleotides align to TRBD2. This sequence originates from a woman between 18 and 29 years old in good health. Sample: naive CD4+ T cells from blood. CDR3 DNA: TGTGCCAGCAGCTTAGGGACTAGCGGGTTCTACGAGCAGTACTTC. Translating it yields CASSLGTSGFYEQYF.